This T cell receptor beta chain derives from a study of identical twins. Study-wide findings and caveats: Out-of-frame TCR alpha sharing in monozygotic twins exceeded recombination model predictions. Excess low generation probability was seen in twin-shared out-of-frame alpha sequences. Invariant MAIT and iNKT cells could partly confound zero-insertion analyses.

TCRdb re-analysed the 5' RACE reads in MiXCR, keeping a single row per CDR3 protein. The sample has some 100,000 distinct CDR3 sequences, around 5.5% seen once. This clonotype showed up many times. Antigen unknown. The sample comprised memory T cells sorted from blood. This receptor was taken from a woman aged 50 to 60 in good health.

CDR3 region: CASSFTPGTRRYNEQFF. The CDR3 DNA is TGTGCCAGCAGCTTCACCCCCGGGACAAGAAGATACAATGAGCAGTTCTTC. The V gene is TRBV11-2, the J gene TRBJ2-1; TRBD1 is a possible D gene (6 bases). This CDR3 has 17 amino acids. V dropped 3 bases and J dropped 4 bases, with 19 bases sitting between them. Germline CDR1 reads SGHAT; CDR2 reads FQNNGV.